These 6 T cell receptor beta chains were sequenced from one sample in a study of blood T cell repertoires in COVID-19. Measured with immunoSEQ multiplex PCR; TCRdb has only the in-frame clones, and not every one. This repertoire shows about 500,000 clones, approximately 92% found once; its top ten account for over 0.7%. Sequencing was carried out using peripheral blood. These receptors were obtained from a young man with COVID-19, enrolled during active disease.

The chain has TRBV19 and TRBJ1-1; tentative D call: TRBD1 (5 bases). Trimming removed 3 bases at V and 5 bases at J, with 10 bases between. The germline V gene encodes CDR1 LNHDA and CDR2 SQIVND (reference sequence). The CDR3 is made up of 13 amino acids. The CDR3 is CASSIGGKTEAFF. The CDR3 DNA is TGTGCCAGTAGTATCGGGGGGAAAACTGAAGCTTTCTTT.

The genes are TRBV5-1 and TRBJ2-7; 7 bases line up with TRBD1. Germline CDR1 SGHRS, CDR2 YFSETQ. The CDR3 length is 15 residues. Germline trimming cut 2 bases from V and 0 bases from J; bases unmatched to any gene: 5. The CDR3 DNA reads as TGCGCCAGCAGCTTTGGGACAGAGCGCTCCTACGAGCAGTACTTC. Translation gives CASSFGTERSYEQYF.

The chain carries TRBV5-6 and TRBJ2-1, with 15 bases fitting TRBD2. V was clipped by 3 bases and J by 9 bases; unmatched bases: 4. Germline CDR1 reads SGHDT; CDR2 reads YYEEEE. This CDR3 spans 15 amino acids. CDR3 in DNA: TGTGCCAGCAGCTGGACTAGCGGGGGGGCCGTTGAGCAGTTCTTC. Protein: CASSWTSGGAVEQFF.

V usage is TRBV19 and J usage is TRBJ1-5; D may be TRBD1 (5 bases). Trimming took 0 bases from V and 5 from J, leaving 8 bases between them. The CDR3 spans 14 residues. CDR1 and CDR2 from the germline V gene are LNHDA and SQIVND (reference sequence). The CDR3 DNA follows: TGTGCCAGTAGTATAGAACAGGATTATCAGCCCCAGCATTTT. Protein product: CASSIEQDYQPQHF.

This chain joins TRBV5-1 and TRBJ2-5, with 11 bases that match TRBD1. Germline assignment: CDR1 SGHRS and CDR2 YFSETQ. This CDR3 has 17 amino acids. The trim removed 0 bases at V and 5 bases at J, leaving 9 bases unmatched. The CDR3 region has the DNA TGCGCCAGCAGCTTGGCTCCTGGACAGGGGGCGAGGGAGACCCAGTACTTC. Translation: CASSLAPGQGARETQYF.

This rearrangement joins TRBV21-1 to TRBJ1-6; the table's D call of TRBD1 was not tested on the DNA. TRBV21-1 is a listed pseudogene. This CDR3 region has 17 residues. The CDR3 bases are TGTGCCAACACGACGCCTCGAACCGGGACAGGACATTCACCCCTCCACTTT. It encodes CANTTPRTGTGHSPLHF.